These T cell receptor beta chains were read from a single sample in a study of post-analysis software for immune sequencing data. TCRdb ran MiXCR on the PCR reads and lists one entry per CDR3 protein. Of under 650,000 distinct CDR3 sequences listed, 44% are singletons. Material for sequencing was blood. These receptors were taken from a girl aged 10 to 17 with multiple sclerosis. Each CDR3 is given with its conserved first and last residue. D genes are given only for firm matches. Clone size appears in some rows only: once, few, many, or a class for an expanded clone.

D,J,size,V,DNA,CDR3
TRBD2,TRBJ2-7,few,TRBV6-5,TGTGCCAGCAGTTCTAGCGGGAGTGGGTCCTACGAGCAGTACTTC,CASSSSGSGSYEQYF
-,TRBJ1-1,few,TRBV5-1,TGCGCCAGCAGCTTCCGGGGGATGAACACTGAAGCTTTCTTT,CASSFRGMNTEAFF
TRBD1,TRBJ2-7,-,TRBV20-1,TGCAGTGCTACAAACCGGGACAGGGGGTTACACGAGCAGTACTTC,CSATNRDRGLHEQYF
TRBD1,TRBJ2-1,-,TRBV4-1,TGCGCCAGCAGCCAAGACCCGGGACAGACCTACAATGGGCAGTTCTTC,CASSQDPGQTYNGQFF
-,TRBJ1-2,few,TRBV6-5,TGTGCCAGCAGTTACTCGACAGTCTCTGGCTACACCTTC,CASSYSTVSGYTF
TRBD1,TRBJ1-1,few,TRBV12-3/TRBV12-4,TGTGCCAGCAGAACTGGACAGGGGCCAGCTTTCTTT,CASRTGQGPAFF
TRBD1,TRBJ2-1,-,TRBV5-6,TGTGCCAGCAGCTTGCGACAGGGCTTACTTAATGAGCAGTTCTTC,CASSLRQGLLNEQFF
-,TRBJ1-5,-,TRBV6-1,TGTGCCAGTGCTCCGGGGCTTTCGGAGCAGCCCCAGCATTTT,CASAPGLSEQPQHF
-,TRBJ1-2,-,TRBV7-9,TGTGCCAGCAGCTTTGACACCGGCTACACCTTC,CASSFDTGYTF
TRBD2,TRBJ2-1,few,TRBV12-3/TRBV12-4,TGTGCCAGCAGTGATATAGCGGGAGGGCCAGGTGAGCAGTTCTTC,CASSDIAGGPGEQFF
-,TRBJ2-3,few,TRBV29-1,TGCAGCGTTGACTCCGGGGCGGATACGCAGTATTTT,CSVDSGADTQYF